This T cell receptor beta chain was captured in a study of control samples from healthy donors and cancer patients. This clone was observed a single time. Trimming took off 2 bases at V and 0 bases at J, with 9 bases between the two ends. CDR3 length: 15 residues. CDR1 is SGHRS and CDR2 is YFSETQ in the germline V gene. Produced via immunoSEQ multiplex PCR; TCRdb's table is partial and in-frame only. The sample lists 120,000 or so clones; roughly 88% were seen once. The clonotype comes from a woman aged 55-69 years with lung cancer. The chain joins TRBV5-1 to TRBJ1-3, with D possibly matching TRBD1 (5 bases). The sequenced sample consisted of PBMCs. The CDR3 loop is CASSFDSSSGNTIYF. The CDR3 DNA sequence: TGCGCCAGCAGCTTCGACAGTAGCTCTGGAAACACCATATATTTT. The full variable domain, with the rest looked up from reference TRBV5-1 and TRBJ1-3, is KAGVTQTPRYLIKTRGQQVTLSCSPISGHRSVSWYQQTPGQGLQFLFEYFSETQRNKGNFPGRFSGRQFSNSRSEMNVSTLELGDSALYLCASSFDSSSGNTIYFGEGSWLTVV.